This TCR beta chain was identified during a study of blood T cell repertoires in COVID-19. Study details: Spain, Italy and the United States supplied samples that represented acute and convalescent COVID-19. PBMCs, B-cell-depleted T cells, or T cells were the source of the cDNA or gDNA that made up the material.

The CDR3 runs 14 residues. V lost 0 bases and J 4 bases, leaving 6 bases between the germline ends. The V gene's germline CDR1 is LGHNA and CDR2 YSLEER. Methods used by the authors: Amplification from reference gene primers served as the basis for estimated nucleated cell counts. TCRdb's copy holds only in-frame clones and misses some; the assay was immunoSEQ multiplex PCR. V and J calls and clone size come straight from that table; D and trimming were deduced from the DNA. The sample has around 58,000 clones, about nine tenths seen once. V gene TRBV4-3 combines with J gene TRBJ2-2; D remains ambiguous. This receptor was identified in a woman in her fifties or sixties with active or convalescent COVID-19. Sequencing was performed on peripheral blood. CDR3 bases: TGCGCCAGCAGCCAAGATGGAGTCACCGGGGAGCTGTTTTTT. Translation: CASSQDGVTGELFF.